This TCR beta chain was recorded in a study of Graves' ophthalmopathy and Graves' hyperthyroidism. The overall study: Peripheral blood was gathered at the point of initial diagnosis, before any treatment started. Study-wide results and caveats: Blood was where most expanded thyroid clonotypes above 0.001 frequency also turned up.

This clonotype was counted at least ten times. The antigen is unknown. Only newly diagnosed hyperthyroidism patients aged 18 to 65, with under 2 months' duration, were enrolled. Diagnosis relied on clinical symptoms, serum thyroxine, TRAb, thyroid ultrasound and orbital computed tomography. Amplification of TCR beta CDR3 regions used RNA transcripts. HTBI primers served in a first-round RT-PCR, which a second-round multiplex PCR followed. TCRdb re-analysed the multiplex PCR reads in MiXCR, keeping a single row per CDR3 protein. The sample has about 370,000 distinct CDR3 sequences, about a sixth seen once; the top ten hold about 2.4%. The sequenced sample consisted of peripheral blood. The TCR originated in an adult woman with stable Graves' hyperthyroidism.

The CDR3 sequence is CSVGVSSYEQYF. Written as DNA, the CDR3 is TGCAGCGTTGGTGTCAGTTCCTACGAGCAGTACTTC. The chain uses TRBV29-1 and TRBJ2-7; D not certain. The germline CDR1 and CDR2 sequences are SQVTM and ANQGSEA. The V gene lost 4 bases and the J gene lost 1 base, with 8 bases spanning the gap. This CDR3 contains 12 residues.